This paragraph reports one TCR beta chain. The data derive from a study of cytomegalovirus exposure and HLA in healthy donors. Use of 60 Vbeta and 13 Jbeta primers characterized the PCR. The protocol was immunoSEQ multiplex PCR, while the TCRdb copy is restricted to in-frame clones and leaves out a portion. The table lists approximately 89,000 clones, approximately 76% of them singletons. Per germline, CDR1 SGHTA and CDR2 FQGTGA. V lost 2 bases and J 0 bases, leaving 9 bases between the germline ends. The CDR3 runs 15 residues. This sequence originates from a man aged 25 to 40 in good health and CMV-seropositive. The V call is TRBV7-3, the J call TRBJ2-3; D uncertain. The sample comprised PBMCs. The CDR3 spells CASSLGRSSTDTQYF. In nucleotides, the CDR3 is TGTGCCAGCAGCTTAGGCAGGTCTAGCACAGATACGCAGTATTTT.